Shown below are 32 T cell receptor beta chains from a single sample sequenced in a study of blood T cell repertoires in COVID-19. Method: immunoSEQ multiplex PCR; TCRdb's copy keeps in-frame clones and lacks some. The sample includes around 340,000 clones, around nine tenths of them seen just once. Specimen: peripheral blood. These receptors all stem from a woman in her fifties or sixties with COVID-19, enrolled during active disease.

The CDR3 sequence is CASSRTSLTEQFF. The CDR3 region has the DNA TGTGCCAGTAGTAGGACTAGCTTGACTGAGCAGTTCTTC. The J gene is TRBJ2-1, the V gene TRBV19; TRBD2 matches at 8 bases. This CDR3 has 13 residues. V shed 4 bases, J shed 9 bases, and the junction held 5 bases outside the gene matches. CDR1 is LNHDA, CDR2 SQIVND, per germline (reference sequence).

V gene TRBV18 combines with J gene TRBJ1-4, with D tentatively TRBD1 (6 bases). CDR3 length equals 16 residues. In germline, CDR1 is KGHSH, CDR2 LQKENI. V was shortened by 1 base and J by 7 bases, with 16 bases between the two germline ends. The CDR3 DNA reads TGTGCCAGCTCACCACTGAAGCAGGGGAAAGGTGAAAAACTGTTTTTT. Translated: CASSPLKQGKGEKLFF. Using reference TRBV18 and TRBJ1-4 for the parts outside the CDR3, the full variable domain is NAGVMQNPRHLVRRRGQEARLRCSPMKGHSHVYWYRQLPEEGLKFMVYLQKENIIDESGMPKERFSAEFPKEGPSILRIQQVVRGDSAAYFCASSPLKQGKGEKLFFGSGTQLSVL.

The CDR3 reads CASSLQGAVSSEAFF. In DNA, the CDR3 is TGCGCCAGCAGCTTACAGGGGGCGGTCAGCTCTGAAGCTTTCTTT. The genes are TRBV5-1 and TRBJ1-1; TRBD1 matches 9 bases. V lost 2 bases to trimming and J lost 6 bases; unmatched junction nucleotides: 8. The CDR3 spans 15 residues. Germline values: CDR1 SGHRS, CDR2 YFSETQ.

This chain uses TRBV6-5 with TRBJ1-5; TRBD1 agrees at 10 bases. V lost 10 bases, J lost 5 bases, and 11 bases stayed unmatched. The CDR3 spans 15 residues. Germline CDR1 and CDR2: MNHEY and SVGAGI. In nucleotides, the CDR3 is TGTGCCACTTGCTCCCTCGGGACAGGGGATCAGCCCCAGCATTTT. Translation: CATCSLGTGDQPQHF.

The chain joins TRBV25-1 to TRBJ1-5; TRBD1 agrees at 7 bases. Germline CDR1 MGHDK, CDR2 SYGVNS. With V trimmed by 2 bases and J by 6 bases, 7 bases remained unmatched. This CDR3 is built from 15 residues. For the CDR3, the DNA is TGTGCCAGCAGTGAAGGATTCGGGACAGCTCAGCCCCAGCATTTT. This gives the protein CASSEGFGTAQPQHF.

J is TRBJ2-5 and V is TRBV29-1, with 8 bases fitting TRBD1. This CDR3 has 14 residues. CDR1 and CDR2 from the germline V gene are SQVTM and ANQGSEA. The V gene end was trimmed by 3 bases and the J gene end by 4 bases; junction bases not matched to a gene: 7. The DNA for the CDR3 is TGCAGCGTTGAGGACAGGGAGATAGGAGAGACCCAGTACTTC. It specifies CSVEDREIGETQYF.

This clone was observed a handful of times. The chain employs TRBV4-2 and TRBJ1-2, with D perhaps TRBD1 (5 bases). The V end was cut by 1 base, the J end by 7 bases, with 13 bases between. Per germline, CDR1 LGHNA and CDR2 YNFKEQ. The CDR3 has 14 residues. The CDR3 is CASSQVPGEAGYTF. The DNA for the CDR3 is TGTGCCAGCAGCCAAGTCCCGGGGGAGGCTGGCTACACCTTC.

The chain combines TRBV6-6 with TRBJ2-2, with 7 positions matching TRBD1. Germline CDR1 and CDR2: MNHNY and SVGAGI (reference sequence). The length of the CDR3 is 16 residues. With V trimmed by 6 bases and J by 5 bases, 12 bases remained unmatched. DNA of the CDR3: TGTGCCAGCAGGACCCCGGGACAGATCGTAACCGGGGAGCTGTTTTTT. It translates to CASRTPGQIVTGELFF.

The chain employs TRBV5-6 and TRBJ2-5; possible D gene TRBD1, 6 bases. This CDR3 comprises 13 residues. The V end lost 0 bases, the J end lost 4 bases, and 7 bases lay between the germline ends. Germline V gives CDR1 SGHDT, CDR2 YYEEEE. This CDR3 reads CASSLAGAETQYF. As DNA, the CDR3 is TGTGCCAGCAGCTTGGCAGGGGCAGAGACCCAGTACTTC.

The genes are TRBV5-1 and TRBJ1-2; TRBD1 agrees at 7 bases. Losses at the gene ends were 4 bases for V and 0 bases for J; bases not matched to a gene: 9. CDR3 length: 16 amino acids. Germline lookup yields CDR1 SGHRS and CDR2 YFSETQ. For the CDR3, the DNA is TGCGCCAGCAGCGAACGGACAGGACCAACTAACTATGGCTACACCTTC. This encodes CASSERTGPTNYGYTF.

The sample holds a few counts of this clone. J is TRBJ1-1 and V is TRBV6-5; 8 nucleotides align to TRBD1. The length of the CDR3 is 16 residues. Germline CDR1 and CDR2: MNHEY and SVGAGI. Unmatched junction bases numbered 7, after V lost 0 bases and J lost 4 bases. In DNA form, the CDR3 reads TGTGCCAGCAGTTACTCGATGGCAGGGGGCATCACTGAAGCTTTCTTT. This gives the protein CASSYSMAGGITEAFF.

The CDR3 is CASSFQGHSYNSPLHF. In DNA, the CDR3 is TGCGCCAGCAGCTTCCAGGGCCACTCCTATAATTCACCCCTCCACTTT. The genes are TRBV5-1 and TRBJ1-6; D might be TRBD1 (5 bases). Per the germline V gene, CDR1 is SGHRS and CDR2 is YFSETQ. There are 16 residues in the CDR3. V lost 2 bases to trimming and J lost 0 bases, with 9 bases between them.

This chain links TRBV30 with TRBJ1-2; D might be TRBD1 (6 bases). The CDR3 covers 13 residues. Trimming stripped 6 bases from V and 1 base from J, with 12 bases between. Germline CDR1 GTSNPN, CDR2 SVGIG (reference sequence). CDR3 sequence: CACTRGGNYGYTF. CDR3 DNA sequence: TGTGCCTGTACAAGGGGGGGTAACTATGGCTACACCTTC.

The chain recombines TRBV6-5 with TRBJ2-3; maybe TRBD2 (6 bases). Between the trimmed V and J ends, which lost 4 bases and 3 bases, there was a span of 17 bases. This CDR3 contains 16 residues. Germline values: CDR1 MNHEY, CDR2 SVGAGI. Written as DNA, the CDR3 is TGTGCCAGCAGTTCACCCGGGTCCGGAGGGACAGATACGCAGTATTTT. This encodes CASSSPGSGGTDTQYF.

CDR3 in amino acids: CSVRGMAGAASNEKLFF. In nucleotides, the CDR3 is TGCAGCGTTCGTGGGATGGCTGGGGCCGCTTCTAATGAAAAACTGTTTTTT. This chain uses TRBV29-1 with TRBJ1-4; D possibly corresponds to TRBD1 (5 bases). The germline gives CDR1 SQVTM, CDR2 ANQGSEA. The CDR3 is made up of 17 amino acids. Trimming took 5 bases from V and 3 from J, leaving 22 bases between them.

Here the CDR3 DNA reads TGTGCCAGCAGCCCCTCGGCGGGGGACTACGAGCAGTACTTC. Its protein product is CASSPSAGDYEQYF. The chain combines TRBV3-1 (or the pseudogene TRBV3-2) with TRBJ2-7; 7 positions match TRBD2. The CDR3 has 14 amino acids. Germline CDR1 is LGHDT and CDR2 is YNNKEL (reference sequence). Trimming took 4 bases from V and 3 from J; bases not matched to a gene: 6.

J is TRBJ2-3 and V is TRBV6-6; the match to TRBD1 covers 7 bases. The germline CDR1 and CDR2 sequences are MNHNY and SVGAGI (reference sequence). The CDR3 runs to 14 residues. Trimming took 5 bases from V and 3 from J; bases not matched to a gene: 5. CDR3 in DNA: TGTGCCAGCAGTCGACAGGGTGGGACAGATACGCAGTATTTT. Encoded protein: CASSRQGGTDTQYF.

The chain joins TRBV7-8 to TRBJ1-1; D is unresolved. V lost 8 bases, J lost 4 bases, and 17 bases lay in between. CDR1 and CDR2 from the germline V gene are SGHVS and FQNEAQ. The CDR3 consists of 14 residues. The CDR3 DNA reads as TGTGCCAGCCGACCCCTCGGGATGGTCACTGAAGCTTTCTTT. This translates into CASRPLGMVTEAFF.

V is TRBV9 and J is TRBJ2-1; D unresolved. V was clipped by 5 bases and J by 5 bases, with 11 bases between them. The CDR3 contains 13 residues. Germline values: CDR1 SGDLS, CDR2 YYNGEE. The CDR3, as DNA: TGTGCCAGCAGAAGTCTAGAAAACAATGAGCAGTTCTTC. It encodes CASRSLENNEQFF. Filled out from reference TRBV9 and TRBJ2-1, the complete variable domain reads DSGVTQTPKHLITATGQRVTLRCSPRSGDLSVYWYQQSLDQGLQFLIQYYNGEERAKGNILERFSAQQFPDLHSELNLSSLELGDSALYFCASRSLENNEQFFGPGTRLTVL.

This clone appeared a single time. V and J are TRBV6-5 and TRBJ1-1, with D perhaps matching TRBD1 (6 bases). Germline CDR1 MNHEY, CDR2 SVGAGI. This CDR3 region has 14 residues. The V and J ends lost 0 bases and 4 bases respectively, with 9 bases between them. DNA of the CDR3: TGTGCCAGCAGTTACTCCGGGGGGCGCACTGAAGCTTTCTTT. It translates to CASSYSGGRTEAFF.

This chain uses TRBV24-1 with TRBJ1-2, with D uncertain. The CDR3 has 13 amino acids. The V and J ends lost 4 bases and 6 bases respectively, with 11 bases between them. The V gene's germline CDR1 is KGHDR and CDR2 SFDVKD. The CDR3 DNA follows: TGTGCCACCAGTGAGCGGGGTTCTAATGGCTACACCTTC. Translated: CATSERGSNGYTF.

The chain combines TRBV5-1 with TRBJ2-5, with a weak D call TRBD1 (5 bases). This CDR3 spans 15 amino acids. Germline V CDR1 and CDR2: SGHRS, YFSETQ. V was trimmed by 0 bases and J by 1 base, leaving 10 bases between them. The CDR3 region has the DNA TGCGCCAGCAGCTTGGCCGTAGGGGTCCAAGAGACCCAGTACTTC. Translating it yields CASSLAVGVQETQYF.

The chain joins TRBV7-2 to TRBJ2-3; tentative D call: TRBD2 (6 bases). CDR1 is SGHTA and CDR2 is FQGNSA in the germline V gene. This CDR3 is built from 16 residues. Trimming left V 2 bases short and J 2 bases short, with 14 bases between. The CDR3 protein is CASSLSGGAVTDTQYF. DNA of the CDR3: TGTGCCAGCAGCTTAAGTGGCGGGGCCGTCACAGATACGCAGTATTTT.

V and J are TRBV28 and TRBJ2-7; TRBD1 matches 9 bases. J was trimmed by 1 base and V by 6 bases; bases with no gene match: 4. The CDR3 contains 14 residues. Germline CDR1 reads MDHEN; CDR2 reads SYDVKM. The CDR3 spells CASRSTGGSYEQYF. The CDR3 DNA follows: TGTGCCAGCAGATCGACAGGGGGTTCCTACGAGCAGTACTTC.

The V gene is TRBV30, the J gene TRBJ2-7, with 8 bases aligning to TRBD1. After removal of 1 base from V and 3 bases from J, the junction contained 8 bases not matched to a gene. Germline assignment: CDR1 GTSNPN and CDR2 SVGIG (reference sequence). The CDR3 is made up of 15 amino acids. The CDR3, as DNA: TGTGCCTGGAGTGCCTCTAACAGGGGGTTCTACGAGCAGTACTTC. Its protein is CAWSASNRGFYEQYF. The full variable domain, in which reference TRBV30 and TRBJ2-7 provide the parts outside the CDR3, is SQTIHQWPATLVQPVGSPLSLECTVEGTSNPNLYWYRQAAGRGLQLLFYSVGIGQISSEVPQNLSASRPQDRQFILSSKKLLLSDSGFYLCAWSASNRGFYEQYFGPGTRLTVT.

A single count supports this clone. The rearrangement uses TRBV7-2 and TRBJ2-5; the D is unclear. Germline V gene lookup returns CDR1 SGHTA and CDR2 FQGNSA. The CDR3 runs 15 residues. V lost 5 bases and J lost 7, with 20 bases in between. The CDR3 bases are TGTGCCAGCAGCATGAACCTCTTATCCTCAGGGACCCAGTACTTC. Translating gives CASSMNLLSSGTQYF.

The chain combines TRBV19 with TRBJ2-7, with 7 bases identical to TRBD1. CDR1 LNHDA and CDR2 SQIVND come from the germline V gene (reference sequence). The CDR3 sequence is 15 residues long. Trimming removed 5 bases from V and 2 bases from J; junction bases left unmatched: 9. This CDR3 is CASSFAGTETYEQYF. The DNA for the CDR3 is TGTGCCAGTAGTTTTGCCGGGACAGAAACCTACGAGCAGTACTTC.

This rearrangement joins TRBV19 to TRBJ1-6, with D possibly being TRBD1 (5 bases). Trimming stripped 6 bases from V and 7 bases from J, with 16 bases between. The germline V gene has CDR1 LNHDA and CDR2 SQIVND (reference sequence). The CDR3 length is 15 residues. The CDR3: CASRATQGRNSPLHF. The CDR3 coding sequence is TGTGCCAGTAGGGCAACTCAGGGCCGGAATTCACCCCTCCACTTT.

This chain joins TRBV18 and TRBJ2-5, with a tentative D call TRBD2 (5 bases). Trimming took 7 bases from V and 5 from J, leaving 14 bases between them. The length of the CDR3 is 13 residues. Germline loops: CDR1 KGHSH, CDR2 LQKENI. CDR3 DNA: TGTGCCAGCTTTACCGGGCCGGGGGAGACCCAGTACTTC. Encoded protein: CASFTGPGETQYF.

The J gene is TRBJ1-3, the V gene TRBV7-8; D gene ambiguous. The germline V gene encodes CDR1 SGHVS and CDR2 FQNEAQ. Trimming removed 2 bases at V and 7 bases at J, with 12 bases between. This CDR3 comprises 14 residues. The CDR3 coding sequence is TGTGCCAGCAGCTTAAAGGCAGGCAGCAACACCATATATTTT. As protein: CASSLKAGSNTIYF.

This clone has a handful of counts. V is TRBV4-2 and J is TRBJ2-3; the match to TRBD2 covers 9 bases. Losses at the gene ends were 1 base for V and 6 bases for J; bases not matched to a gene: 8. CDR1 is LGHNA and CDR2 is YNFKEQ in the germline V gene. The CDR3 length is 16 residues. The CDR3 DNA reads as TGTGCCAGCAGCCAAGCCGCGGGGGGGCTTGGGGATACGCAGTATTTT. This gives the protein CASSQAAGGLGDTQYF.

This chain links TRBV5-1 with TRBJ1-2; D unclear. The length of the CDR3 is 12 residues. V lost 4 bases, J lost 5 bases, and 9 bases lay in between. CDR1 SGHRS and CDR2 YFSETQ come from the germline V gene. CDR3 loop: CASSTDFYGYTF. The CDR3 bases are TGCGCCAGCAGCACGGACTTTTATGGCTACACCTTC.